This is a list of T cell receptor beta chains from one sample in a study of cytomegalovirus exposure and HLA in healthy donors. Assay used: immunoSEQ multiplex PCR; TCRdb lists only in-frame clones, some missing. The sample consists of some 130,000 clones, less than 10% of them appearing once. The sequenced sample consisted of PBMCs. The receptors stem from a man aged 45-65 years in good health and CMV-seronegative. Each CDR3 is given with its conserved first and last residue. D genes are given only for firm matches. Rows may omit the clone size; those that give it use once, few, many or a size class.

clone_size | j_call | v_call | d_call | cdr3_aa | cdr3_nt
few | TRBJ1-1 | TRBV10-1 | NA | CASSDDSYTGTFF | TGCGCCAGCAGTGATGACAGCTATACTGGAACTTTCTTT
NA | TRBJ2-7 | TRBV25-1 | NA | CASSETRGQYF | TGTGCCAGCAGTGAGACCCGAGGGCAGTACTTC
NA | TRBJ2-1 | TRBV5-1 | TRBD2 | CASNFGTSPNNEQFF | TGCGCCAGCAATTTTGGGACTAGCCCTAACAATGAGCAGTTCTTC
few | TRBJ2-5 | TRBV19 | NA | CASSIIQGQETQYF | TGTGCCAGTAGTATCATCCAGGGACAAGAGACCCAGTACTTC
few | TRBJ2-7 | TRBV5-6 | TRBD1 | CASSEDRGDSYEQYF | TGTGCCAGCAGCGAGGACAGGGGTGACTCCTACGAGCAGTACTTC
once | TRBJ2-7 | TRBV5-1 | NA | CASSLNGDSYEQYF | TGCGCCAGCAGCTTGAACGGGGACTCCTACGAGCAGTACTTC
NA | TRBJ1-2 | TRBV5-1 | NA | CASSLEDNQFYGYTF | TGCGCCAGCAGCTTGGAGGACAACCAATTCTATGGCTACACCTTC
few | TRBJ1-3 | TRBV30 | TRBD1 | CAWNIGTGSGNTIYF | TGTGCCTGGAATATCGGGACAGGCTCTGGAAACACCATATATTTT
NA | TRBJ2-3 | TRBV5-6 | TRBD1 | CARSRDSTDKQYF | TGTGCCAGAAGCCGGGACAGCACAGATAAGCAGTATTTT
NA | TRBJ2-5 | TRBV5-6 | TRBD1 | CASSQNPRGQETQYF | TGTGCCAGCAGCCAAAACCCCAGGGGGCAGGAGACCCAGTACTTC
few | TRBJ2-7 | TRBV7-6 | TRBD1 | CASSFSGTGLDEQYF | TGTGCCAGCAGCTTCTCCGGGACAGGGCTCGACGAGCAGTACTTC
NA | TRBJ1-4 | TRBV6-5 | NA | CASSYGGDGREKLFF | TGTGCCAGCAGTTATGGAGGCGACGGTAGGGAAAAACTGTTTTTT
few | TRBJ2-5 | TRBV6-5 | TRBD1 | CASSYSRQGETQYF | TGTGCCAGCAGTTACTCGCGACAGGGGGAGACCCAGTACTTC
few | TRBJ1-5 | TRBV29-1 | NA | CSVTGTSGSPQHF | TGCAGCGTGACCGGGACATCGGGGTCGCCCCAGCATTTT
NA | TRBJ1-3 | TRBV30 | TRBD1 | CAWSQRTGLANTIYF | TGTGCCTGGAGTCAGCGGACAGGGTTAGCAAACACCATATATTTT
NA | TRBJ1-6 | TRBV2 | TRBD1 | CASRSGTEKTPLHF | TGTGCCAGCAGATCCGGGACAGAGAAAACACCCCTCCACTTT
few | TRBJ2-7 | TRBV1 | NA | CTSTPGWDFAYEQYF | TGCACCAGCACCCCAGGGTGGGACTTCGCCTACGAGCAGTACTTC
few | TRBJ1-1 | TRBV7-3 | TRBD1 | CASSQQGLEKAFF | TGTGCCAGCAGCCAACAGGGGCTTGAAAAAGCTTTCTTT
few | TRBJ1-2 | TRBV4-1 | NA | CASSQDRGHGYTF | TGCGCCAGCAGCCAAGACAGGGGACATGGCTACACCTTC
NA | TRBJ2-3 | TRBV11-2 | NA | CASSLERGYTQYF | TGTGCCAGCAGCTTAGAGCGAGGTTATACGCAGTATTTT
few | TRBJ2-7 | TRBV5-1 | TRBD1 | CASSADRARSAQYF | TGCGCCAGCAGTGCGGACAGGGCCCGTTCCGCGCAGTACTTC
few | TRBJ2-7 | TRBV7-2 | TRBD2 | CASSPHSGIPYEQYF | TGTGCCAGCAGCCCCCATAGCGGGATCCCCTACGAGCAGTACTTC
NA | TRBJ1-5 | TRBV15 | NA | CATSRSDQPQHF | TGTGCCACCAGCAGAAGCGATCAGCCCCAGCATTTT
NA | TRBJ2-3 | TRBV5-1 | TRBD1 | CASSPRGPADTQYF | TGCGCCAGCAGCCCCAGGGGGCCGGCAGATACGCAGTATTTT
few | TRBJ2-5 | TRBV9 | NA | CASSTHQETQYF | TGTGCCAGCAGCACACACCAAGAGACCCAGTACTTC
few | TRBJ1-5 | TRBV7-9 | TRBD1 | CASSLTGTGKYSNQPQHF | TGTGCCAGCAGCCTTACCGGGACAGGAAAGTATAGCAATCAGCCCCAGCATTTT
few | TRBJ2-3 | TRBV7-9 | TRBD1 | CASSLSQGADTQYF | TGTGCCAGCAGCTTGAGCCAGGGGGCAGATACGCAGTATTTT
few | TRBJ1-1 | TRBV28 | TRBD1 | CASSKSGGNTEAFF | TGTGCCAGCAGTAAATCAGGGGGAAACACTGAAGCTTTCTTT
NA | TRBJ2-5 | TRBV11-3 | NA | CASSLGRVNSGTQYF | TGTGCCAGCAGCTTAGGCCGAGTAAATTCTGGGACCCAGTACTTC
NA | TRBJ2-2 | TRBV13 | NA | CASSLGLANTGELFF | TGTGCCAGCAGCTTAGGCCTAGCGAACACCGGGGAGCTGTTTTTT
few | TRBJ1-6 | TRBV5-1 | TRBD1 | CASSWTGGNNSPLHF | TGCGCCAGCAGCTGGACAGGGGGCAATAATTCACCCCTCCACTTT
NA | TRBJ1-1 | TRBV28 | NA | CASRGGGEITEAFF | TGTGCCAGTCGGGGTGGGGGCGAGATAACTGAAGCTTTCTTT
NA | TRBJ2-7 | TRBV27 | TRBD2 | CASRTGGLYEQYF | TGTGCCAGCCGGACGGGAGGATTATACGAGCAGTACTTC
few | TRBJ2-7 | TRBV6-5 | NA | CASSVETKQYF | TGTGCCAGCAGTGTCGAGACAAAGCAGTACTTC
few | TRBJ2-7 | TRBV5-5 | NA | CASSFRQGYEQYF | TGTGCCAGCAGCTTTAGGCAGGGCTACGAGCAGTACTTC
few | TRBJ2-1 | TRBV11-2 | TRBD2 | CASRYLGLADHNEQFF | TGTGCCAGCAGATACCTGGGACTAGCGGACCACAATGAGCAGTTCTTC
NA | TRBJ1-1 | TRBV18 | TRBD1 | CASSPPGQGSEAFF | TGTGCCAGCTCACCACCGGGACAGGGTTCTGAAGCTTTCTTT
few | TRBJ1-1 | TRBV30 | TRBD1 | CAWRSGGGLNEAFF | TGTGCCTGGAGGTCCGGAGGGGGCTTGAATGAAGCTTTCTTT